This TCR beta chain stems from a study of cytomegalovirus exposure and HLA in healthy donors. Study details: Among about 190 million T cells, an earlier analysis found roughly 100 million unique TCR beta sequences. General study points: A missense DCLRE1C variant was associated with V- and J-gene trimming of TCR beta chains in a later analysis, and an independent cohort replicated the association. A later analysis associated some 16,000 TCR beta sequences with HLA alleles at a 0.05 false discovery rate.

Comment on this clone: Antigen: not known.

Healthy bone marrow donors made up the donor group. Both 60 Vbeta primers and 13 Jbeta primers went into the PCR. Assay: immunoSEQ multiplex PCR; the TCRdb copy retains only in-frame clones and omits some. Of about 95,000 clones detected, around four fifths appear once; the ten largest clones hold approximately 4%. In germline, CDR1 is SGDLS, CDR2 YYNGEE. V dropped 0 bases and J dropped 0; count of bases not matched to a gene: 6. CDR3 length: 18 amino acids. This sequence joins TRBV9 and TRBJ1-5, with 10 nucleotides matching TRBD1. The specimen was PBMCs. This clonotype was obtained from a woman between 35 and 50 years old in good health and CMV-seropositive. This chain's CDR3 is CASSVETGGLYSNQPQHF. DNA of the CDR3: TGTGCCAGCAGCGTAGAGACAGGGGGCCTGTATAGCAATCAGCCCCAGCATTTT.